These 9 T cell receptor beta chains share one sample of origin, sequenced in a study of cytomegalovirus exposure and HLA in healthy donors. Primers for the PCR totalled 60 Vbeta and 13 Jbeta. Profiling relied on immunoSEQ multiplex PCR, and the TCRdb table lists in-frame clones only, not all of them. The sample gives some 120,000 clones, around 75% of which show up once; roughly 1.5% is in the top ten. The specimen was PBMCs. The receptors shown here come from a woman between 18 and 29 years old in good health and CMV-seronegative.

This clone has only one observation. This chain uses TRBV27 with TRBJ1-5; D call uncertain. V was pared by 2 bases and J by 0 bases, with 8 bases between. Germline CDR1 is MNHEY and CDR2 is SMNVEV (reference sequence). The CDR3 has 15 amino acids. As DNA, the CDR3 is TGTGCCAGCAGTTTAAGTCAGTATAGCAATCAGCCCCAGCATTTT. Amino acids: CASSLSQYSNQPQHF.

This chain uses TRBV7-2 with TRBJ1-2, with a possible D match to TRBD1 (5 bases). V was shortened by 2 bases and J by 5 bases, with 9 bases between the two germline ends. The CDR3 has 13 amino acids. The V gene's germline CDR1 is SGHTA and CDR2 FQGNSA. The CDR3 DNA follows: TGTGCCAGCAGCTTAACGGGGGAGTATGGCTACACCTTC. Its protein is CASSLTGEYGYTF.

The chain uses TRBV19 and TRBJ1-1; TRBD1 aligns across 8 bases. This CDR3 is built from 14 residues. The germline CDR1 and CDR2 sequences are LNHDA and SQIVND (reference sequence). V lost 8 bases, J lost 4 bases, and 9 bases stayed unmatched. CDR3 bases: TGTGCCAGTCAGACAACCACAGGGGGCACTGAAGCTTTCTTT. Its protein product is CASQTTTGGTEAFF.

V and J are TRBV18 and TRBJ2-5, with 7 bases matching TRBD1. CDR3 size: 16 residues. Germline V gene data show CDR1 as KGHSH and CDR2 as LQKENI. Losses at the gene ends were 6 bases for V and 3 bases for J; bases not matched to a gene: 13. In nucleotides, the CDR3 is TGTGCCAGCTCCCCCGAGAAGGGGGCTGTTGAAGAGACCCAGTACTTC. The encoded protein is CASSPEKGAVEETQYF.

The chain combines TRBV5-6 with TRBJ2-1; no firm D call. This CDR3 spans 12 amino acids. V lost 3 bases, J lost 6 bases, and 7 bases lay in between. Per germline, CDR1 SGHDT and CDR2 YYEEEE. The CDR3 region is CASSSSGNEQFF. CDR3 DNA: TGTGCCAGCAGCTCGTCGGGCAATGAGCAGTTCTTC.

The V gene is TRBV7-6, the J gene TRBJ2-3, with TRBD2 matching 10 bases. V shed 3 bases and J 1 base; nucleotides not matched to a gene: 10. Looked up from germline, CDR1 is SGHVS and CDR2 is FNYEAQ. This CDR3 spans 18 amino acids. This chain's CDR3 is CASSFGASGGDRTDTQYF. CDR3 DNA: TGTGCCAGCAGCTTTGGAGCTAGCGGGGGAGACCGCACAGATACGCAGTATTTT.

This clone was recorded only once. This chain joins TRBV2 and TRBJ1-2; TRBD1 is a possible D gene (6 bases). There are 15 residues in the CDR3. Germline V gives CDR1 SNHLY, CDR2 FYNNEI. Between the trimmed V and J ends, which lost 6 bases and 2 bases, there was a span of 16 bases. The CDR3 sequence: CASRPGGRENYGYTF. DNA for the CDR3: TGTGCCAGCAGACCGGGGGGCAGGGAGAACTATGGCTACACCTTC.

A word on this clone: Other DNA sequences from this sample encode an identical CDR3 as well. The CDR3 loop is CASSLGQGNTEAFF. As DNA, the CDR3 is TGTGCCAGCAGTCTAGGACAGGGAAACACTGAAGCTTTCTTT. The chain employs TRBV28 and TRBJ1-1; 8 bases match TRBD1. V gave up 5 bases and J gave up 2 bases; unmatched junction bases: 4. Per the germline V gene, CDR1 is MDHEN and CDR2 is SYDVKM. The CDR3 sequence is 14 residues long.

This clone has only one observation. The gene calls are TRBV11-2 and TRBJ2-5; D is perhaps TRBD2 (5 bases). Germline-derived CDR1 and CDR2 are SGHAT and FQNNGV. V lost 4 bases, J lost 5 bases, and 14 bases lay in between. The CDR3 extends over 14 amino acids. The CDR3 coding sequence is TGTGCCAGCAGCTCAAGCGGTGGGGTGGAGACCCAGTACTTC. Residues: CASSSSGGVETQYF.